Below are 6 T cell receptor beta chains sequenced from a single sample in a study of vaccination effects on CD4 cells after COVID-19. These receptors' antigens are unknown. Viral peptide pools were used in the ViraFEST assay to expand antigen-specific CD4+ T cells, and sequencing came afterward. Following an approximately 9-day culture, CD4+ T cells were purified. Vaccinated recipients, who were negative for nucleocapsid antibodies, had no history of SARS-CoV-2 infection. The repertoire was sequenced with immunoSEQ multiplex PCR; TCRdb's copy has only in-frame clones and lacks some. The table has 20,000 to 25,000 clones, roughly two thirds seen once. The source was CD4+ T cells from PBMCs cultured with HCoV-NL63 spike peptides, collected before COVID-19 vaccination. Every receptor here comes from a human donor who received a COVID-19 vaccine.

CDR3 loop: CASSQDMGGVSGNTIYF. Here the CDR3 DNA reads TGTGCCAGCAGCCAAGATATGGGGGGTGTGAGTGGAAACACCATATATTTT. The rearrangement links TRBV4-2 to TRBJ1-3, with TRBD1 as a possible D gene (5 bases). Trimming took 0 bases from V and 3 from J, leaving 15 bases between them. The CDR3 is 17 residues long. From germline, CDR1 is LGHNA and CDR2 YNFKEQ.

The chain joins TRBV18 to TRBJ2-5; D is unclear. The V gene lost 2 bases and the J gene lost 5 bases, with 9 bases spanning the gap. This CDR3 is built from 13 residues. Germline-derived CDR1 and CDR2 are KGHSH and LQKENI. Here the CDR3 reads CASSPEEMETQYF. The CDR3 bases are TGTGCCAGCTCACCAGAAGAAATGGAGACCCAGTACTTC.

The V and J genes are TRBV2 and TRBJ2-5; maybe TRBD1 (6 bases). The V end was cut by 10 bases, the J end by 1 base, with 16 bases between. This CDR3 region has 14 residues. Germline V gene sequence: CDR1 SNHLY, CDR2 FYNNEI. CDR3 residues: CATRADRLQETQYF. In DNA form, the CDR3 reads TGTGCCACCAGAGCCGACAGGCTCCAAGAGACCCAGTACTTC.

The V and J genes are TRBV18 and TRBJ2-5, with D possibly being TRBD2 (5 bases). The CDR3 runs 15 residues. V shed 3 bases and J shed 4 bases, with 15 bases lying between them. Germline CDR1 KGHSH, CDR2 LQKENI. CDR3: CASSPAGGPGETQYF. In DNA form, the CDR3 reads TGTGCCAGCTCACCGGCGGGCGGGCCGGGAGAGACCCAGTACTTC.

The CDR3 loop reads CASSLVGGAGTQYF. In nucleotides, the CDR3 is TGCGCCAGCAGCTTGGTTGGGGGAGCAGGGACCCAGTACTTC. The rearrangement uses TRBV5-1 and TRBJ2-5; D might be TRBD1 or TRBD2, each matching 5 bases. Germline CDR1 and CDR2: SGHRS and YFSETQ. The CDR3 is 14 amino acids. The V and J ends lost 0 bases and 7 bases respectively, with 13 bases between them.

This chain links TRBV5-5 with TRBJ2-1; weak D call: TRBD2 (6 bases). CDR3 size: 12 residues. The V gene's germline CDR1 is SGHKS and CDR2 YYEKEE (reference sequence). The V end was cut by 4 bases, the J end by 7 bases, with 9 bases between. The CDR3 DNA follows: TGTGCCAGCAGCATTGGGGGGAATGAGCAGTTCTTC. Its translation: CASSIGGNEQFF.